This T cell receptor beta chain was identified during a study of prognosis after radiotherapy for stage I lung cancer. Study in general: Stereotactic body radiotherapy was given without concurrent therapy, and no patient received both at once.

This clonotype was seen only a few times. Antigen: not known. This is likely an artifact of a read error, given a far larger clone one base away. Trimming left V 5 bases short and J 2 bases short, with 16 bases between. Germline CDR1 and CDR2: MNHEY and SVGAGI. This CDR3 comprises 15 residues. Broader study findings: The study found lower Shannon entropy after stereotactic body radiation therapy in patients who developed distant metastases.

With two-round multiplex PCR, TCR beta CDR3 sequences were amplified from genomic DNA. It was primers specific to each TRBV and TRBJ gene that first-round PCR used. TCRdb ran MiXCR on the multiplex PCR reads and lists one entry per CDR3 protein. The sample shows about 26,000 distinct CDR3 sequences, around 30% of them seen only once. This receptor was taken from a donor over 45 with non-small cell lung cancer. The V call is TRBV6-5, the J call TRBJ2-7; D not resolved. The sample here was PBMCs, taken before or after stereotactic body radiation therapy (not recorded which). Written as DNA, the CDR3 is TGTGCCAGCAGTGTTTCTGGTGGAGAAGCCTACGAGCAGTACTTC. Translating it yields CASSVSGGEAYEQYF.